A single sample gave rise to the 18 T cell receptor beta chains below, sequenced in a study of long-term antiretroviral therapy in people with HIV (dated by TCRdb to between 2021 and 2024). The immunoSEQ hsTCRB v3.0 assay was used at survey level resolution for TRB variable region sequencing. TCRdb took over this immuneACCESS table, retaining in-frame rearrangements with V and J assigned. Such tables are incomplete; in checked studies, under half of the missing clones stem from an unresolved V gene, and the remainder is unexplained. This sample lists fewer than 30,000 clones; approximately 81% were detected once. Approximately 9.5% of the sample is taken by the ten largest. The sequences come from unsorted PBMCs, collected 3 years after starting antiretroviral therapy. The receptors were sampled from a man aged 40-55 years with HIV.

For the CDR3, the DNA is TGTGCCAGCAGCCCGCAGGGATTCTACGAGCAGTACTTC. Protein product: CASSPQGFYEQYF. The gene calls are TRBV5-6 and TRBJ2-7, with a tentative D call TRBD1 (5 bases). The germline V gene has CDR1 SGHDT and CDR2 YYEEEE. The CDR3 sequence is 13 residues long. V gave up 4 bases and J gave up 3 bases, with 11 bases separating them. Drawing the rest from reference TRBV5-6 and TRBJ2-7, the complete variable domain is DAGVTQSPTHLIKTRGQQVTLRCSPKSGHDTVSWYQQALGQGPQFIFQYYEEEERQRGNFPDRFSGHQFPNYSSELNVNALLLGDSALYLCASSPQGFYEQYFGPGTRLTVT.

The chain joins TRBV5-1 to TRBJ1-1; D gene unclear. The V end was cut by 4 bases, the J end by 4 bases, with 17 bases between. Germline CDR1 and CDR2: SGHRS and YFSETQ. This CDR3 spans 15 amino acids. CDR3 in amino acids: CASSPFEPIITEAFF. In nucleotides, the CDR3 is TGCGCCAGCAGCCCGTTCGAGCCTATTATCACTGAAGCTTTCTTT.

V gene TRBV19 combines with J gene TRBJ1-5; D is undetermined. The CDR3 is 13 residues long. CDR1 is LNHDA, CDR2 SQIVND, per germline (reference sequence). V lost 5 bases to trimming and J lost 6 bases, with 11 bases between them. CDR3 DNA sequence: TGTGCCAGTAGTGAGGATGTCCGTCAGCCCCAGCATTTT. Its protein is CASSEDVRQPQHF.

The J gene is TRBJ2-5, the V gene TRBV7-8; the D gene is possibly TRBD2 (5 bases). In germline, CDR1 is SGHVS, CDR2 FQNEAQ. Trimming pared 5 bases from V and 5 bases from J, leaving 12 bases between. This CDR3 contains 13 residues. CDR3 in DNA: TGTGCCAGCAGCCCAAGCGGTGGGGAGACCCAGTACTTC. Translated, it gives CASSPSGGETQYF.

The chain has TRBV6-6 and TRBJ1-1; D is unclear. Trimming left V 2 bases short and J 8 bases short, with 12 bases between. Looked up from germline, CDR1 is MNHNY and CDR2 is SVGAGI (reference sequence). The CDR3 totals 13 residues. The CDR3: CASSYPGVSEAFF. CDR3 in DNA: TGTGCCAGCAGTTACCCAGGAGTATCCGAAGCTTTCTTT.

This clone was counted a few times. The V and J genes are TRBV9 and TRBJ2-3; D perhaps matches TRBD2 (5 bases). This CDR3 comprises 14 residues. Looked up from germline, CDR1 is SGDLS and CDR2 is YYNGEE. V was pared by 3 bases and J by 4 bases, with 12 bases between. DNA of the CDR3: TGTGCCAGCAGCGCCCTCTCCGGGGCAGATACGCAGTATTTT. Translating it yields CASSALSGADTQYF.

The CDR3 nucleotides are TGTGCCAGCAGCTTAGGGACAGGGATCGGCACTGAAGCTTTCTTT. Translating gives CASSLGTGIGTEAFF. The chain has TRBV7-9 and TRBJ1-1, with 8 bases lining up with TRBD1. CDR1 is SEHNR, CDR2 FQNEAQ, per germline (reference sequence). Unmatched junction bases numbered 5, after V lost 1 base and J lost 4 bases. The CDR3 is made up of 15 amino acids.

This clone showed up just once. V and J are TRBV7-9 and TRBJ2-1; the match to TRBD2 covers 7 bases. Germline V CDR1 and CDR2: SEHNR, FQNEAQ (reference sequence). The CDR3 runs to 12 residues. The ends lost 8 bases at V and 4 bases at J; junction bases unmatched: 2. CDR3 nucleotides: TGTGCCAGCCCGGGGGGATACAATGAGCAGTTCTTC. This codes for CASPGGYNEQFF.

This chain connects TRBV18 to TRBJ2-6; D may be TRBD1 or TRBD2 (5 bases each). The V and J ends lost 8 bases and 0 bases respectively, with 11 bases between them. There are 15 residues in the CDR3. Germline CDR1 reads KGHSH; CDR2 reads LQKENI. Here the CDR3 reads CASPEGNSGANVLTF. The CDR3 DNA reads TGTGCCAGCCCTGAGGGGAACTCTGGGGCCAACGTCCTGACTTTC.

The genes are TRBV27 and TRBJ2-7; possible D gene TRBD2, 6 bases. Germline values: CDR1 MNHEY, CDR2 SMNVEV (reference sequence). V lost 5 bases, J lost 0 bases, and 11 bases lay in between. The CDR3 consists of 14 residues. The CDR3, as DNA: TGTGCCAGCAGTGCCGGGAGTGGCTCCTACGAGCAGTACTTC. Amino acids: CASSAGSGSYEQYF.

The chain has TRBV28 and TRBJ2-7, with D unresolved. V was cut by 5 bases and J by 2 bases, with 4 bases left in between. This CDR3 has 11 amino acids. Germline loops: CDR1 MDHEN, CDR2 SYDVKM. The CDR3 region has the DNA TGTGCCAGCAGTCGTGCCTACGAGCAGTACTTC. Protein: CASSRAYEQYF.

This clone turned up a few times. The rearrangement uses TRBV9 and TRBJ1-2; no clear D. The V end lost 0 bases, the J end lost 5 bases, and 17 bases lay between the germline ends. The CDR3 is 16 residues long. Germline V lookup: CDR1 SGDLS, CDR2 YYNGEE. The CDR3 is CASSVETNPSEYGYTF. The CDR3 nucleotides read TGTGCCAGCAGCGTAGAGACAAATCCGTCTGAGTATGGCTACACCTTC.

The chain joins TRBV18 to TRBJ2-5, with unresolved D. The germline V and J ends were trimmed by 1 base and 5 bases, with 5 bases remaining between them. CDR3 size: 12 residues. Germline CDR1 is KGHSH and CDR2 is LQKENI. The CDR3 here is CASSPQAETQYF. DNA for the CDR3: TGTGCCAGCTCACCACAAGCCGAGACCCAGTACTTC.

The chain combines TRBV2 with TRBJ2-7; TRBD2 matches at 13 bases. V lost 6 bases to trimming and J lost 3 bases; unmatched junction nucleotides: 2. This CDR3 is 14 amino acids long. Looked up from germline, CDR1 is SNHLY and CDR2 is FYNNEI. CDR3 nucleotides: TGTGCCAGCAGGACTAGCGGGGGGCACTACGAGCAGTACTTC. Its translation: CASRTSGGHYEQYF. The full variable domain, with the rest looked up from reference TRBV2 and TRBJ2-7, is EPEVTQTPSHQVTQMGQEVILRCVPISNHLYFYWYRQILGQKVEFLVSFYNNEISEKSEIFDDQFSVERPDGSNFTLKIRSTKLEDSAMYFCASRTSGGHYEQYFGPGTRLTVT.

The chain has TRBV2 and TRBJ2-7; possible D gene TRBD2, 5 bases. Trimming left V 7 bases short and J 0 bases short, with 7 bases between. This CDR3 comprises 12 residues. Germline V gene lookup returns CDR1 SNHLY and CDR2 FYNNEI. Written as DNA, the CDR3 is TGTGCCAGCAAACGGGGCTCCTACGAGCAGTACTTC. Its protein product is CASKRGSYEQYF.

The CDR3 loop reads CASSLGRDIYEQYF. The CDR3 bases are TGTGCCAGCAGCTTGGGTCGGGACATCTACGAGCAGTACTTC. This chain joins TRBV7-2 and TRBJ2-7; D might be TRBD1 (6 bases). Germline-derived CDR1 and CDR2 are SGHTA and FQGNSA. Trimming took off 3 bases at V and 3 bases at J, with 12 bases between the two ends. This CDR3 has 14 amino acids.

The rearrangement links TRBV15 to TRBJ2-7; TRBD1 matches at 9 bases. This CDR3 region has 16 residues. V lost 3 bases, J lost 1 base, and 7 bases stayed unmatched. Germline V gene lookup returns CDR1 LNHNV and CDR2 YYDKDF (reference sequence). The CDR3 DNA reads as TGTGCCACCAGCAGGGACAGGGGTTTAGGATCCTACGAGCAGTACTTC. It codes for CATSRDRGLGSYEQYF.

The J gene is TRBJ2-5, the V gene TRBV11-2; 7 bases fit TRBD1. The CDR3 consists of 14 residues. The ends lost 6 bases at V and 5 bases at J; junction bases unmatched: 9. The germline V gene has CDR1 SGHAT and CDR2 FQNNGV. The CDR3 DNA sequence: TGTGCCAGCAGGCCAACAGGGGCCCTGGAGACCCAGTACTTC. This encodes CASRPTGALETQYF.